Sequencing of this T cell receptor (beta chain) was carried out in a study of vaccination and CD4 T cells after COVID-19. Study-wide points: Among those convalescent, a median 86.3% of reactive clones emerged solely post-vaccination.

Concerning this clonotype itself: Antigen specificity is unknown.

Described treatment: roughly 11-day PBMC culture with coronavirus spike peptide pools or control peptides (ViraFEST assay). Trimming took off 6 bases at V and 2 bases at J, with 9 bases between the two ends. There are 13 residues in the CDR3. Per germline, CDR1 SNHLY and CDR2 FYNNEI. With the Oncomine TCR Beta short-read assay, DNA from cultured CD4+ T cells was sequenced. TCRdb used MiXCR to reprocess the PCR reads, holding one entry per CDR3 protein. The sample shows 21,000 or so distinct CDR3 sequences, around 50% of them seen only once. The receptor's source is a human donor who had recovered from COVID-19. The sequenced sample consisted of CD4+ T cells from blood, cultured in vitro. The chain recombines TRBV2 with TRBJ2-3; D possibly corresponds to TRBD1 (5 bases). The DNA of the CDR3 is TGTGCCAGCAGGCCAGGGTACACAGATACGCAGTATTTT. It specifies CASRPGYTDTQYF.